Listed below are T cell receptor beta chains from one sample, sequenced in a study of T cell responses to AZD1222 COVID-19 vaccine. Libraries were prepared by immunoSEQ multiplex PCR; TCRdb keeps only in-frame clonotypes and omits some of them. The table includes 110,000 to 150,000 clones, 75% to 95% detected once. The sequencing here drew on peripheral blood, taken on day 0 of AZD1222 vaccination. These receptors were collected from an adult in good health. CDR3s include the opening cysteine and the closing phenylalanine or tryptophan. The D gene is left open where the match is weak. Only some rows state a clone size, as once, few, many or a class for expanded clones.

>TRBJ1-4|-|-|TRBV10-3
TGTGCCATCAGTGGGGACACGAAAAGAGGAAAACTGTTTTTT
CAISGDTKRGKLFF
>TRBJ1-6|-|-|TRBV7-2
TGTGCCAGCAGCACCCAGGGGTACAATTCACCCCTCCACTTT
CASSTQGYNSPLHF
>TRBJ2-5|-|-|TRBV4-2
TGTGCCAGCAGCCAAGGAGTACTGGAGACCCAGTACTTC
CASSQGVLETQYF
>TRBJ2-7|-|-|TRBV5-5
TGTGCCAGCAGCTCAGGCTACGAGCAGTACTTC
CASSSGYEQYF
>TRBJ1-2|-|-|TRBV25-1
TGTGCCAGCAGTATCGACGGCGGAGGTAGCTACACCTTC
CASSIDGGGSYTF
>TRBJ1-1|few|-|TRBV11-3
TGTGCCAGCAGCTTACTTTCAGGGACTAACACTGAAGCTTTCTTT
CASSLLSGTNTEAFF
>TRBJ2-7|-|-|TRBV18
TGTGCCAGCAAAGGACCGAGCTACGAGCAGTACTTC
CASKGPSYEQYF
>TRBJ2-3|once|-|TRBV4-2
TGTGCCAGCAGCCACCTTCGGACGCAGTATTTT
CASSHLRTQYF
>TRBJ2-3|-|TRBD2|TRBV9
TGTGCCAGCAGCGACCGGACTAGCGGGGGCACAGATACGCAGTATTTT
CASSDRTSGGTDTQYF
>TRBJ1-5|-|-|TRBV21-1
TGTGCCAGCAGCGGAGCCACCCCAAATCAGCCCCAGCATTTT
CASSGATPNQPQHF
>TRBJ2-3|-|TRBD1|TRBV10-3
TGTGCCATCAGTGAGCGGACAGGGACAGATACGCAGTATTTT
CAISERTGTDTQYF
>TRBJ2-5|-|TRBD2|TRBV9
TGTGCCAGCAGCGTAGAGGACGGGAGGGCCGGAGAGACCCAGTACTTC
CASSVEDGRAGETQYF
>TRBJ2-7|-|TRBD2|TRBV10-3
TGTGCCATCAGTGAGGCGGGAGGGGTGTACGAGCAGTACTTC
CAISEAGGVYEQYF
>TRBJ1-1|-|-|TRBV18
TGTGCCAGCTCACAGGACAGAAACACTGAAGCTTTCTTT
CASSQDRNTEAFF
>TRBJ1-6|-|-|TRBV2
TGTGCCAGCAGTAAAAATTTGCCCCGCTGGTCACCCCTCCACTTT
CASSKNLPRWSPLHF
>TRBJ1-5|-|-|TRBV5-8
TGTGCCAGCAGCTTGGATTTGGGCCAGGGGCTTCAGCCCCAGCATTTT
CASSLDLGQGLQPQHF
>TRBJ1-3|-|-|TRBV7-2
TGTGCCAGCAGCCCCGGGAGCTCTGGAAACACCATATATTTT
CASSPGSSGNTIYF
>TRBJ2-7|-|-|TRBV11-2
TGTGCCAGCAGCTTAGTACAGGTGGACTACGAGCAGTACTTC
CASSLVQVDYEQYF
>TRBJ1-5|-|-|TRBV30
TGTGCCTGGAGTGTAAGGAACGGGCAGCCCCAGCATTTT
CAWSVRNGQPQHF
>TRBJ1-1|-|-|TRBV10-3
TGTGCCATCAGTGAGTCCGAGAGAGAAGCTTTCTTT
CAISESEREAFF
>TRBJ1-6|-|-|TRBV18
TGTGCCAGCTCACCCTGGGGGGTGAGTAATTCACCCCTCCACTTT
CASSPWGVSNSPLHF
>TRBJ2-3|-|-|TRBV6-2/TRBV6-3
TGTGCCAGCACCCCCGGGGGTTCCACAGATACGCAGTATTTT
CASTPGGSTDTQYF
>TRBJ2-7|-|-|TRBV11-1
TGTGCCAGCAGCTTAGATCGGGTCGGCGAGCAGTACTTC
CASSLDRVGEQYF
>TRBJ2-1|-|TRBD2|TRBV25-1
TGTGCCAGCGTTAAAGCGGGAGGCAGCTACAATGAGCAGTTCTTC
CASVKAGGSYNEQFF
>TRBJ2-3|-|-|TRBV5-5
TGTGCCAGCAGCTCGGCGGCGGGGGCCGGCACAGATACGCAGTATTTT
CASSSAAGAGTDTQYF
>TRBJ1-4|-|-|TRBV19
TGTGCCAGTAGACCCGGGAGGACCAATGAAAAACTGTTTTTT
CASRPGRTNEKLFF
>TRBJ1-5|-|-|TRBV10-3
TGTGCCATCAGCGGGGGGGTAGGCAATCAGCCCCAGCATTTT
CAISGGVGNQPQHF
>TRBJ2-3|-|-|TRBV2
TGTGCCAGCAGTGAAGTGGATACGCAGTATTTT
CASSEVDTQYF
>TRBJ1-5|-|-|TRBV6-5
TGTGCCAGCAACCCCGAGGACGGTAGCAATCAGCCCCAGCATTTT
CASNPEDGSNQPQHF
>TRBJ2-3|-|-|TRBV5-1
TGCGCCAGCAGTTTCGGGGCGGGGGCTAGAGATACGCAGTATTTT
CASSFGAGARDTQYF
>TRBJ2-7|-|-|TRBV7-9
TGTGCCAGCAGCCCCCGGGGGAGTCCCTACGAGCAGTACTTC
CASSPRGSPYEQYF
>TRBJ1-1|-|-|TRBV18
TGTGCCAGCTCACCAGCCGGCGGAGGAGTAGCTTTCTTT
CASSPAGGGVAFF
>TRBJ2-1|-|TRBD2|TRBV3-1/TRBV3-2
TGTGCCAGCAGCCAATGGTCAGCTAGCGGGGTTTCCTACAATGAGCAGTTCTTC
CASSQWSASGVSYNEQFF
>TRBJ2-6|-|-|TRBV30
TGTGCCTGGACGGGGGACAGCCTCTCTGGGGCCAACGTCCTGACTTTC
CAWTGDSLSGANVLTF
>TRBJ1-2|-|-|TRBV4-3
TGCGCCAGCAGCCATCGACAGCCTCCTAACTATGGCTACACCTTC
CASSHRQPPNYGYTF
>TRBJ2-7|-|TRBD2|TRBV24-1
TGTGCCACCAGTGATGCTAGCGGGAGGGTTGAGCAGTACTTC
CATSDASGRVEQYF
>TRBJ2-1|-|-|TRBV7-3
TGTGCCAGCAGCCCAGGCACCCCTAGAGAGCAGTTCTTC
CASSPGTPREQFF
>TRBJ2-5|-|-|TRBV4-3
TGCGCCAGCAGCTCCCACCGGGTTAGGGGAGAGACCCAGTACTTC
CASSSHRVRGETQYF
>TRBJ2-7|-|-|TRBV2
TGTGCCAGCAGAGACCGGGGAAACGAGCAGTACTTC
CASRDRGNEQYF
>TRBJ1-1|-|TRBD1|TRBV7-9
TGTGCCAGCAGCTTACCGCGAGGGGGCTTGAACACTGAAGCTTTCTTT
CASSLPRGGLNTEAFF
>TRBJ1-2|once|-|TRBV5-4
TGTGCCAGCAGCTTGGCCGGGACACCTTATGGCTACACCTTC
CASSLAGTPYGYTF
>TRBJ1-1|-|-|TRBV13
TGTGCCAGCAGCCCCAGGCCGAGCCAAGCTTTCTTT
CASSPRPSQAFF
>TRBJ1-6|-|-|TRBV11-2
TGTGCCAGCAGCCACCCTAATTCACCCCTCCACTTT
CASSHPNSPLHF
>TRBJ2-2|-|-|TRBV7-3
TGTGCCAGCAGCTCCAGCGCGAACACCGGGGAGCTGTTTTTT
CASSSSANTGELFF
>TRBJ2-1|once|-|TRBV19
TGTGCCAGTAGTATCAAGACAAGGACAACCGTACAGTTCTTC
CASSIKTRTTVQFF
>TRBJ1-2|-|-|TRBV5-6
TGTGCCAGCAGCTCGACGGGAGTTGACTATGGCTACACCTTC
CASSSTGVDYGYTF
>TRBJ1-1|once|-|TRBV5-4
TGTGCCAGCAGCTTACAGGGCCAACATAACACTGAAGCTTTCTTT
CASSLQGQHNTEAFF
>TRBJ1-4|-|TRBD1|TRBV15
TGTGCCACCAGCTCCCGGGACAGAAATGAAAAACTGTTTTTT
CATSSRDRNEKLFF
>TRBJ2-1|-|-|TRBV6-5
TGTGCCAGCAGTAGGAGCGATGAGCAGTTCTTC
CASSRSDEQFF
>TRBJ2-7|-|-|TRBV9
TGTGCCAGCAGCCCCCAGGAGGGGTCGGGCGAGCAGTACTTC
CASSPQEGSGEQYF
>TRBJ2-7|-|-|TRBV19
TGTGCCAGTAGTATAAGCTTCCCCTACGAGCAGTACTTC
CASSISFPYEQYF
>TRBJ2-7|-|-|TRBV19
TGTGCCAGTAGTACCTTGAGTGGGACCTACGAGCAGTACTTC
CASSTLSGTYEQYF